These 13 T cell receptor beta chains were all obtained from the same sample, sequenced in a study of radiotherapy plus CTLA-4 blockade in lung cancer. Clones were read by immunoSEQ multiplex PCR, and TCRdb kept only the in-frame ones, dropping some. The sample carries roughly 60,000 clones, around 69% recorded once. Sequencing used peripheral blood, obtained from a patient treated with radiotherapy plus ipilimumab. The receptors originated from a human donor with non-small cell lung cancer who had a complete response to radiotherapy plus ipilimumab.

The chain uses TRBV5-1 and TRBJ2-3, with D unclear. The CDR3 length is 14 residues. Germline V gene data show CDR1 as SGHRS and CDR2 as YFSETQ. V lost 0 bases, J lost 2 bases, and 7 bases lay in between. CDR3 protein: CASSLERVTDTQYF. CDR3 sequence (DNA): TGCGCCAGCAGCTTGGAACGGGTCACAGATACGCAGTATTTT.

The chain carries TRBV11-2 and TRBJ2-5; 12 positions match TRBD2. The CDR3 extends over 16 amino acids. The germline CDR1 and CDR2 sequences are SGHAT and FQNNGV. V dropped 1 base and J dropped 5; count of bases not matched to a gene: 5. The CDR3 DNA follows: TGTGCCAGCAGCTTAGCTAGCGGGGGGGCAAGGGAGACCCAGTACTTC. This gives the protein CASSLASGGARETQYF. The complete variable domain, with remaining parts taken from reference TRBV11-2 and TRBJ2-5, reads EAGVAQSPRYKIIEKRQSVAFWCNPISGHATLYWYQQILGQGPKLLIQFQNNGVVDDSQLPKDRFSAERLKGVDSTLKIQPAKLEDSAVYLCASSLASGGARETQYFGPGTRLLVL.

V usage is TRBV2 and J usage is TRBJ1-2; 7 bases line up with TRBD1. Unmatched junction bases numbered 7, after V lost 5 bases and J lost 4 bases. Germline V gene lookup returns CDR1 SNHLY and CDR2 FYNNEI. The CDR3 loop spans 14 amino acids. The CDR3 loop reads CASSKQTGIYGYTF. The CDR3 DNA sequence: TGTGCCAGCAGTAAGCAGACAGGGATCTATGGCTACACCTTC.

This clone appeared a few times. This chain joins TRBV29-1 and TRBJ1-1; perhaps TRBD1 as D (5 bases). Looked up from germline, CDR1 is SQVTM and CDR2 is ANQGSEA. The CDR3 covers 13 residues. The chain's CDR3 is CGYTRVVNTEAFF. DNA of the CDR3: TGCGGATACACCAGGGTGGTGAACACTGAAGCTTTCTTT.

Points on this clone: This CDR3 fails to terminate in the conserved phenylalanine or tryptophan, so it likely reflects a read error. This chain uses TRBV7-9 with TRBJ2-7, with D perhaps matching TRBD1 (6 bases). Germline V gene data show CDR1 as SEHNR and CDR2 as FQNEAQ (reference sequence). V shed 4 bases and J shed 2 bases, with 12 bases lying between them. The CDR3 consists of 14 residues. The CDR3 DNA is TGTGCCAGCAGCTCGTCGGGACAAACCTACGAGCAGTACCTC. It codes for CASSSSGQTYEQYL.

The gene calls are TRBV5-1 and TRBJ2-1; D is possibly TRBD1 (6 bases). Germline lookup yields CDR1 SGHRS and CDR2 YFSETQ. Trimming shortened V by 6 bases and J by 7 bases, and 20 bases separated the two germline ends. The CDR3 is made up of 15 amino acids. As DNA, the CDR3 is TGCGCCAGCACCCGTAACACACAGACAGGAAATGAGCAGTTCTTC. Encoded protein: CASTRNTQTGNEQFF.

The chain recombines TRBV7-9 with TRBJ2-7; D might be TRBD1 (6 bases). V dropped 1 base and J dropped 3 bases, with 13 bases sitting between them. There are 15 residues in the CDR3. The germline gives CDR1 SEHNR, CDR2 FQNEAQ (reference sequence). The CDR3 region has the DNA TGTGCCAGCAGCTTAGATGGGGGCAGGAGCTACGAGCAGTACTTC. This translates into CASSLDGGRSYEQYF.

J is TRBJ2-3 and V is TRBV5-4; D may be TRBD2 (5 bases). Germline values: CDR1 SGHNT, CDR2 YYREEE (reference sequence). Trimming took 6 bases from V and 1 from J, leaving 12 bases between them. The CDR3 has 14 residues. The CDR3, as DNA: TGTGCCAGCAAGCCCCGGGGTGGCACAGATACGCAGTATTTT. Translating gives CASKPRGGTDTQYF.

The rearrangement joins TRBV2 to TRBJ1-5, with TRBD1 identical over 10 bases. Germline values: CDR1 SNHLY, CDR2 FYNNEI. The CDR3 sequence is 18 residues long. V was clipped by 4 bases and J by 4 bases; unmatched bases: 13. This CDR3 reads CASSARQGAKSPNQPQHF. The CDR3 DNA reads as TGTGCCAGCAGTGCAAGACAGGGGGCGAAGTCCCCTAATCAGCCCCAGCATTTT.

The chain uses TRBV5-4 and TRBJ2-7, with D possibly TRBD2 on 7 matching bases. Trimming stripped 4 bases from V and 1 base from J, with 15 bases between. Germline V gives CDR1 SGHNT, CDR2 YYREEE (reference sequence). The CDR3 totals 15 residues. The CDR3 loop is CASSQGGAKSYEQYF. CDR3 sequence (DNA): TGTGCCAGCAGCCAAGGGGGGGCCAAGTCCTACGAGCAGTACTTC.

In this sample, this clone turned up once. The J gene is TRBJ2-2, the V gene TRBV6-1, with D possibly TRBD1 on 6 matching bases. Germline CDR1 reads MNHNS; CDR2 reads SASEGT. Trimming took 4 bases from V and 2 from J, leaving 11 bases between them. This CDR3 region has 15 residues. CDR3 amino acids: CASSGGGHNTGELFF. The CDR3 nucleotides read TGTGCCAGCAGTGGTGGGGGACACAACACCGGGGAGCTGTTTTTT.

The gene calls are TRBV7-9 and TRBJ2-2, with 7 bases identical to TRBD2. V shed 3 bases, J shed 0 bases, and the junction held 10 bases outside the gene matches. Germline CDR1 SEHNR, CDR2 FQNEAQ (reference sequence). This CDR3 has 18 amino acids. In nucleotides, the CDR3 is TGTGCCAGCAGCTTTGTTACCCAAGCGGGACCGAACACCGGGGAGCTGTTTTTT. This translates into CASSFVTQAGPNTGELFF.

This clone was recorded a few times. V usage is TRBV5-1 and J usage is TRBJ1-1; TRBD1 might be the D (5 bases). Germline V gives CDR1 SGHRS, CDR2 YFSETQ. Trimming left V 0 bases short and J 0 bases short, with 12 bases between. There are 16 residues in the CDR3. The CDR3 is CASSLGFRGMNTEAFF. The CDR3 DNA reads as TGCGCCAGCAGCTTGGGATTTCGGGGGATGAACACTGAAGCTTTCTTT.